The 18 T cell receptor beta chains below come from one sample, sequenced in a study of tumor and adjacent non-tumor tissue in lung cancer. No cell sorting was done before RNA was extracted from the tissue. Distant lung tissue was collected more than 3 cm away from the tumor edge. TCRbeta libraries were built with three rounds of nested PCR, modified from ARM-PCR. TCRdb re-analysed the multiplex PCR reads in MiXCR, keeping a single row per CDR3 protein. Counted here are 50,000 or so distinct CDR3 sequences, about 70% occurring once; the ten biggest clones make up 20% to 30%. Specimen: distant non-tumor lung tissue. These receptor sequences come from a woman in her sixties with non-small cell lung cancer.

The chain couples TRBV24-1 to TRBJ2-5, with a possible D match to TRBD2 (6 bases). Trimming removed 3 bases at V and 7 bases at J, with 17 bases between. This CDR3 has 15 residues. Germline V gene lookup returns CDR1 KGHDR and CDR2 SFDVKD. CDR3 sequence reads: CATSDPGTGVGTQYF. The CDR3 nucleotides are TGTGCCACCAGTGATCCCGGGACGGGAGTAGGGACCCAGTACTTC.

Regarding this clonotype: A single base separates this from a much larger clone, so it may be a read error. The J gene is TRBJ1-1, the V gene TRBV28; TRBD1 is a possible D gene (5 bases). CDR3 length: 14 amino acids. Trimming removed 6 bases at V and 0 bases at J, with 11 bases between. The germline gives CDR1 MDHEN, CDR2 SYDVKM. The CDR3 nucleotides read TGTGCCAGCAGAACCGGGACGGTGAACACTGAAGCTTTCTTT. Translating it yields CASRTGTVNTEAFF.

On this clonotype: With a much larger clone just one base away, this may be a read error. This chain connects TRBV28 to TRBJ1-1; possibly TRBD1 for D (6 bases). Trimming shortened V by 10 bases and J by 0 bases, and 9 bases separated the two germline ends. CDR1 is MDHEN, CDR2 SYDVKM, per germline. The CDR3 extends over 12 amino acids. CDR3 loop: CANRDMNTEAFF. In DNA form, the CDR3 reads TGTGCCAACAGGGACATGAACACTGAAGCTTTCTTT.

About this clonotype itself: At one end the junction does not follow the germline gene, possibly because of a read error. The chain carries TRBV29-1 and TRBJ2-1, with a possible D match to TRBD1 (6 bases). Germline-derived CDR1 and CDR2 are SQVTM and ANQGSEA. The length of the CDR3 is 12 residues. This CDR3 reads CNVDHRAGEQFF. DNA for the CDR3: TGCAACGTTGACCACAGGGCGGGTGAGCAATTCTTC.

Notes on this clonotype: This could be a read error, since a much larger clone is one nucleotide away. V is TRBV24-1 and J is TRBJ2-1; 9 bases are shared with TRBD2. There are 16 residues in the CDR3. V lost 8 bases and J lost 1; bases outside the gene matches: 8. CDR1 is KGHDR and CDR2 is SFDVKD in the germline V gene. The chain's CDR3 is CATIRRGGRSYNEQFF. In nucleotides, the CDR3 is TGTGCCACCATCCGGCGGGGGGGGAGATCCTACAATGAGCAGTTCTTC.

The DNA of the CDR3 is TGTGCCACTCGGACAGGGGAAAACCCCAGCAATCAGCCCCAGCATTTT. The encoded protein is CATRTGENPSNQPQHF. V is TRBV6-2 or TRBV6-3 and J is TRBJ1-5; 9 nucleotides agree with TRBD1. V shed 10 bases, J shed 1 base, and the junction held 11 bases outside the gene matches. Germline V gene sequence: CDR1 MNHEY, CDR2 SVGEGT. CDR3 length: 16 residues.

Worth noting for this clonotype: A read error may account for a junction end that differs from germline. The CDR3 region is CAISINRGLVENQPQHF. The CDR3 nucleotides are TGTGCCATCAGTATCAACAGGGGGCTCGTAGAAAATCAGCCCCAGCATTTT. The chain joins TRBV6-2 or TRBV6-3 to TRBJ1-5; 9 nucleotides align to TRBD1. From germline, CDR1 is MNHEY and CDR2 SVGEGT. The CDR3 contains 17 residues.

As to this clonotype: A junction end diverges from the germline sequence, so it may reflect a read error. The CDR3 DNA is TGTGCCAACAGTCTGGGACAGGGAATACTGCAGTACTTC. This codes for CANSLGQGILQYF. This chain connects TRBV6-6 to TRBJ2-7; 9 bases align to TRBD1. Germline V gene sequence: CDR1 MNHNY, CDR2 SVGAGI (reference sequence). The CDR3 length is 13 residues.

A note on this clonotype: One end of the junction does not line up with germline, which may come from a read error. The chain uses TRBV20-1 and TRBJ1-1, with D tentatively TRBD1 (5 bases). The CDR3 is made up of 14 amino acids. Germline CDR1 and CDR2: DFQATT and SNEGSKA (reference sequence). DNA of the CDR3: TGCAGTGCCACCCGGGGCAGCATGAACACTGGAGCTTCCTTT. Protein: CSATRGSMNTGASF.

This clonotype has more than one count but fewer than ten. Given a much more abundant clone one base away, this may be a read error. The chain couples TRBV20-1 to TRBJ2-1; 10 nucleotides match TRBD2. CDR1 DFQATT and CDR2 SNEGSKA come from the germline V gene (reference sequence). The CDR3 spans 14 residues. The CDR3 DNA is TGCAGTGCCGTAGCGGGGGGCGGTAACAAAGAGCAGTTCTTC. This sequence encodes CSAVAGGGNKEQFF.

J is TRBJ1-2 and V is TRBV29-1, with D unclear. The V end was cut by 3 bases, the J end by 1 base, with 18 bases between. This CDR3 is 16 amino acids long. The germline CDR1 and CDR2 sequences are SQVTM and ANQGSEA. Here the CDR3 DNA reads TGCAGCGTTGAGCTACTTGCCCGATTGGATAACTATGGCTACACCTTC. Protein product: CSVELLARLDNYGYTF.

This clonotype was seen repeatedly, ten times or more. The chain combines TRBV5-4 with TRBJ2-5, with D possibly TRBD2 on 8 matching bases. Deletions cut 0 bases from V and 9 bases from J, with 18 bases between. Germline lookup yields CDR1 SGHNT and CDR2 YYREEE (reference sequence). CDR3 length: 15 residues. CDR3 DNA: TGTGCCAGCAGCTTGGACGGGAGGGGGCTTACGGCCCAGTACTTC. As protein: CASSLDGRGLTAQYF.

The J gene is TRBJ2-7, the V gene TRBV6-6; no firm D call. The CDR3 runs to 13 residues. Germline CDR1 reads MNHNY; CDR2 reads SVGAGI (reference sequence). The V end lost 8 bases, the J end lost 3 bases, and 14 bases lay between the germline ends. The CDR3 is CASRTQKDYEQYF. In DNA form, the CDR3 reads TGTGCCAGCCGTACGCAAAAGGACTACGAGCAGTACTTC.

In regard to this clonotype: A read error may explain this, as a much larger clone is one base away. This chain joins TRBV20-1 and TRBJ2-3; D ambiguous. Per germline, CDR1 DFQATT and CDR2 SNEGSKA (reference sequence). The CDR3 loop spans 13 amino acids. In DNA form, the CDR3 reads TGCAGTGCTCCCGACCGCGGCGCAGATAGGCAGTATTTT. Its protein product is CSAPDRGADRQYF.

Remarks on this clonotype: No conserved phenylalanine or tryptophan ends this CDR3, so it is likely a read error. The limits of the CDR3 on the DNA are not certain, so only TCRdb's listed CDR3 is given. The rearrangement uses TRBV11-3 and TRBJ1-1; TRBD1 is taken as the D call from the table, unchecked against the DNA. The CDR3 extends over 14 residues, inclusive of both ends. Germline loops: CDR1 SGHNT, CDR2 YENEEA. CDR3 residues: CASGLGQSATEVFS.

In regard to this clonotype: The junction shows a germline mismatch at one end, possibly a read error. V gene TRBV11-2 combines with J gene TRBJ1-3; D uncertain. This CDR3 has 14 amino acids. CDR1 is SGHAT and CDR2 is FQNNGV in the germline V gene. The CDR3 nucleotides are TGTGCCAGCTTCTTAGAGCCATCTGGGAACATCATATATTTT. It encodes CASFLEPSGNIIYF.

Notes on this clonotype: Being one base from a much bigger clone, this may be a read error. V usage is TRBV20-1 and J usage is TRBJ1-2; a possible D gene is TRBD1 (6 bases). Germline V gives CDR1 DFQATT, CDR2 SNEGSKA (reference sequence). V lost 6 bases, J lost 8 bases, and 16 bases lay in between. CDR3 size: 12 residues. The CDR3 bases are TGCAGTGCCGGGGGCGGTAGGGAGGGCTACACCTTC. Its translation is CSAGGGREGYTF.

Points on this clonotype: A much larger clone differs by one base, so this may be a read error. This chain links TRBV12-3 or TRBV12-4 with TRBJ1-5; tentative D call: TRBD1 (5 bases). There are 15 residues in the CDR3. The chain's CDR3 is CASSPPGRGGQHQHF. For the CDR3, the DNA is TGTGCCAGCAGCCCACCGGGACGGGGCGGCCAGCACCAGCATTTT.